Sequencing of this T cell receptor beta chain was carried out in a study of neoadjuvant anti-PD-1 for oral cavity cancer (TCRdb year 2021). Concerning the study at large: Before undergoing curative-intent surgical resection, most patients got three to four biweekly nivolumab doses at 3 mg/kg. Responders were defined as patients with complete response, partial response or stable disease by RECIST 1.1; non-responders were defined as patients with progression. There were some 13 patients in the parent correlative cohort, and the response rate was roughly 34%. Patients without progression received a fourth nivolumab dose around day 43 and underwent definitive surgical resection on days 50-56. Beyond this particular receptor, the publication reports: Higher pretreatment blood TCRbeta clonality and lower post-treatment tumor TCRbeta clonality were correlated with higher pretreatment blood Treg/Th17 ratios. Only a few patients per response group were included in the TCR analyses, and larger cohorts for validation were called for by the authors. After neoadjuvant nivolumab, non-responders showed significantly higher T cell clonality (Gini index) in PBMCs than responders did.

On this clone: Its antigen has not been determined. No base quality values were provided; no much bigger clone lies one nucleotide off.

V is clipped by 3 bases and J by 4 bases, and the sequence between their germline boundaries is 9 bases long. Taken from the germline V gene, the CDR1 and CDR2 loops are MNHNS and SASEGT. From its cysteine to its phenylalanine, the CDR3 spans 13 amino acids. Of all the DNA, just the CDR3 is kept, 39 bases in frame from base 1. The time point label, read with the paper, signifies: after neoadjuvant nivolumab, at surgical resection. Patients had been newly diagnosed with stage II-IVA oral cavity squamous cell carcinoma, and no prior systemic or radiation treatment had been given to the patients. The cohort was made up of patients with locally advanced, HPV-negative oral cavity squamous cell carcinoma. Peripheral blood mononuclear cells were analyzed directly, without maintenance or expansion in culture. The samples were obtained from a longitudinal correlative study of a single-arm phase II trial testing neoadjuvant nivolumab in oral cavity squamous cell carcinoma. Subject-matched pre- and post-treatment PBMCs and tumors from three responders and three non-responders underwent genomic DNA-based TCRbeta sequencing. Peripheral blood mononuclear cells were collected before nivolumab treatment and again after treatment, at the time of surgery. The Maxwell RSC DNA from Cells kit was used to isolate genomic DNA from PBMCs.

For deep sequencing, each PBMC sample was run in six replicates, with libraries mostly built from 400 to 550 ng of input genomic DNA. Following the manufacturer's instructions, the team built TCRbeta libraries using the immunoSEQ hsTCRbeta kit. An Illumina NovaSeq 6000 S4 flow cell was used to sequence the final libraries, which had first been combined to 3 nM. The authors' pipeline ran thus. The immunoSEQ Analyzer handled quality control and preprocessing of the raw data. The analysis was limited to productive rearrangements, and each clonotype was defined by a unique CDR3 amino acid sequence. Repertoire clonality was estimated as the Gini-Simpson index, which was computed with the R package tcR. Student's t test was used to compare Gini indices, while Pearson correlation assessed associations with tumor size change. This immuneACCESS table, as held by TCRdb, lists in-frame sequences with V and J called but not all clones. Of the missing ones, under half trace to an unresolved V gene in checked studies; the others have no known cause. That table furnishes V, J and clone size, whereas the DNA furnished D and trimming. This sample is represented by fewer than 90,000 clones; around 84% of them were singletons. The top ten clonotypes cover 3% to 3.5% of the sample.

This TCR was sampled from a person aged 35-80 years with oral cavity squamous cell carcinoma. The specimen comprised PBMCs, sampled after nivolumab (anti-PD-1) treatment. Recombination joined TRBV6-1 with TRBJ1-2; no D segment can be confidently identified. The CDR3 region has the sequence CASSDLELYGYTF. The DNA sequence is given as TGTGCCAGCAGTGATCTGGAGCTCTATGGCTACACCTTC.